This T cell receptor beta chain emerged from a study of T cells in Graves' hyperthyroidism and ophthalmopathy (dated by TCRdb to between 2017 and 2020). Broadly, across the study: Peripheral blood samples were taken at initial diagnosis, before any treatment was given. After sampling, hyperthyroidism patients received methimazole starting at 30 mg daily, and ophthalmopathy patients received high-dose intravenous methylprednisolone. Thyroid tissue and blood T-cell repertoires from six Graves' hyperthyroidism patients were also compared in the study. Whether ophthalmopathy could be predicted prospectively was tested in an independent validation cohort made up of approximately 19 hyperthyroidism patients plus 17 patients who later progressed to ophthalmopathy. To identify TCR V-J signatures that set the groups apart, the researchers used a discovery cohort of 100 patients, made up of 40 to 45 with Graves' ophthalmopathy and 57 with stable Graves' hyperthyroidism. The 100 discovery patients were divided at random into training and test sets in a 7:3 ratio. The paper reports TCR Vbeta CDR3 sequencing of 135 peripheral blood samples: around 41 ophthalmopathy, fewer than 80 hyperthyroidism and around 17 progressor patients. The study at large found these results: In validation, the model predicted progression to ophthalmopathy a median of 6.5 months before onset, with roughly 70% sensitivity and 72.22% specificity. A 13 V-J signature model separated ophthalmopathy from stable hyperthyroidism, with 87.88% sensitivity and about 81% specificity in cross-validation and 80%/75% in testing. Sample size was not statistically predetermined, and investigators were not blinded to group allocation. Most expanded thyroid clonotypes (frequency above 0.001) were also detected in blood, suggesting blood repertoires may reflect thyroid immune responses.

Stable Graves' hyperthyroidism was defined as the absence of progression to ophthalmopathy over 18 months of follow-up. Hyperthyroidism patients were aged 18 to 65 years and newly diagnosed, with disease duration of less than 2 months. Any patient with an uncontrolled infection, another autoimmune disease, pregnancy or lactation was excluded. Diagnoses were established on the basis of clinical symptoms, serum thyroxine and TRAb, thyroid ultrasound, and orbital computed tomography. PBMCs were separated from 8 to 10 ml of fresh peripheral blood using Ficoll-Paque density gradient centrifugation. Total RNA was extracted with Trizol reagent, and quality was checked on an Agilent 2100 Bioanalyzer. The CDR3 goes from the cysteine to the phenylalanine over 11 residues. Only the CDR3 DNA is retained, 33 bases long and in frame from the first base. Trimming takes 8 bases from V and 3 bases from J, and the germline ends sit 8 bases apart. CDR1 and CDR2 are read off the germline V gene as MDHEN and SYDVKM.

Amplification of TCR beta CDR3 regions was carried out from RNA transcripts. A first-round RT-PCR of the TCR CDR3 used the HTBI primer set with the Qiagen OneStep RT-PCR kit. Libraries were constructed in a second round of multiplex PCR, after which size selection and purification were carried out. Paired-end sequencing of the libraries was performed with 100 bp reads on an Illumina HiSeq2000. For the original study's pipeline: SOAPnuke was used to process the raw data, throwing out any read that contained adapters or uncalled bases, had a mean Phred below 15, or lacked an exact constant-primer or identifier match. High-quality paired reads were merged with COPE v1.2.5, and unique nucleotide sequences were defined as clonotypes. Clonotypes were aligned to IMGT TRBV, TRBD and TRBJ reference segments using MiTCR v1.1. Analysis was restricted to V-J combinations with a frequency above 0.0001, which covered 98% to 99.2% of repertoires. The TCS score was defined as F50 (clonal expansion) divided by E x V (chaos), with BLOSUM62-based TCRdist calculated between CDR3 peptides within each V-J. Welch's t-statistics and random forest reduced 514 V-J features to about 13, which were used in a naive Bayes classifier (R e1071). The public reads were reprocessed in TCRdb via fastp at Q25 and MiXCR, keeping in-frame beta chains. Rows with a matching CDR3 protein are joined into one entry that keeps the most common DNA and genes. It is TCRdb's table, rather than the study itself, that gives the V and J calls and clone size. The sample table holds 300,000 to 400,000 distinct CDR3 sequences, of which about 14% were seen once. Approximately 10% of the sample comes from the top ten.

This clonotype was counted many times. This clone's antigen is unknown. No much larger clonotype is one base removed from it; base qualities were not supplied. The sequence derives from a woman aged 55-75 years with Graves' hyperthyroidism. The chain is made from TRBV28 and TRBJ2-7; no D gene call is confident. The source material was blood. The DNA is TGTGCCAGCCGGGCCCGCTACGAGCAGTACTTC. The encoded protein is CASRARYEQYF.